A single sample gave rise to the 31 T cell receptor beta chains below, sequenced in a study of T-cell reconstitution after alpha-beta-depleted transplantation in children. Unique molecular identifiers were incorporated into the prepared TCRbeta library. MiXCR was run by TCRdb on the PCR reads, yielding one entry per CDR3 protein. This repertoire shows 200,000 to 250,000 distinct CDR3 sequences, approximately 7% found once; its top ten account for around 5%. This specimen was PBMCs, taken before TCRalphabeta/CD19-depleted stem cell transplant. The receptors originated from a boy aged 2 to 9 with acute lymphoblastic leukemia, due to receive a stem cell transplant.

A few counts support this clonotype. This rearrangement joins TRBV11-2 to TRBJ2-3; 8 bases are shared with TRBD1. The CDR3 spans 16 residues. Losses at the gene ends were 0 bases for V and 3 bases for J; bases not matched to a gene: 5. Germline lookup yields CDR1 SGHAT and CDR2 FQNNGV. CDR3 DNA: TGTGCCAGCAGCTTAGACTACAGGGGGATGACAGATACGCAGTATTTT. Its protein product is CASSLDYRGMTDTQYF.

The sample holds many counts of this clonotype. This chain connects TRBV9 to TRBJ2-1; D is unresolved. Germline-derived CDR1 and CDR2 are SGDLS and YYNGEE. The CDR3 loop spans 15 amino acids. V was shortened by 1 base and J by 2 bases, with 10 bases between the two germline ends. The CDR3 loop is CASSVKTPPYNEQFF. The CDR3 DNA is TGTGCCAGCAGCGTAAAAACTCCACCCTACAATGAGCAGTTCTTC.

There are many counts of this clonotype. This sequence joins TRBV5-4 and TRBJ2-3; 7 bases are shared with TRBD2. V trimming: 4 bases; J trimming: 5 bases; junction bases outside the gene matches: 13. This CDR3 region has 16 residues. The germline V gene encodes CDR1 SGHNT and CDR2 YYREEE (reference sequence). CDR3: CASSLPPSGVGDTQYF. CDR3 in DNA: TGTGCCAGCAGCCTACCCCCCAGCGGGGTGGGAGATACGCAGTATTTT.

The rearrangement uses TRBV7-2 and TRBJ1-4, with a possible D match to TRBD1 (5 bases). CDR1 and CDR2 from the germline V gene are SGHTA and FQGNSA. The CDR3 extends over 15 amino acids. Trimming cost V 5 bases and J 3 bases, with 13 bases left between them. The CDR3 loop is CASSIPGRSNEKLFF. Here the CDR3 DNA reads TGTGCCAGCAGCATTCCAGGGAGGTCTAATGAAAAACTGTTTTTT.

This clonotype was counted at least ten times. The V gene is TRBV28, the J gene TRBJ2-5; tentatively, D is TRBD1 (5 bases). CDR1 and CDR2 (germline): MDHEN, SYDVKM. The CDR3 contains 16 residues. V was cut by 4 bases and J by 4 bases, with 19 bases left in between. The CDR3 sequence is CASSSPGRVDRETQYF. CDR3 nucleotide sequence: TGTGCCAGCAGTTCCCCCGGCAGGGTCGACCGAGAGACCCAGTACTTC.

This clonotype turned up a few times. The J gene is TRBJ1-5, the V gene TRBV10-3; no clear D. The CDR3 is 12 amino acids. V lost 2 bases to trimming and J lost 3 bases, with 2 bases between them. Germline V CDR1 and CDR2: ENHRY, SYGVKD. The CDR3 nucleotides are TGTGCCATCAGTGAGCCCAATCAGCCCCAGCATTTT. This gives the protein CAISEPNQPQHF.

This clonotype was picked up many times. Relative to the germline gene, one junction end is altered; a read error may explain this. CDR3 loop: CASSPSGTGTREF. The CDR3 DNA sequence: TGCGCCAGCAGCCCCTCCGGAACCGGGACTAGAGAATTC. The J gene is TRBJ2-1, the V gene TRBV4-3; 8 bases are a match to TRBD2. This CDR3 contains 13 residues. Germline V CDR1 and CDR2: LGHNA, YSLEER.

There are many counts of this clonotype. This chain links TRBV28 with TRBJ2-1; TRBD1 aligns across 8 bases. CDR3 length equals 16 residues. Trimming took 7 bases from V and 8 from J; bases not matched to a gene: 16. The germline CDR1 and CDR2 sequences are MDHEN and SYDVKM. The CDR3 DNA sequence: TGTGCCAGCACCGAAGCCCCAGGGGGCAGGGGAGATGAGCAGTTCTTC. Encoded protein: CASTEAPGGRGDEQFF.

In its sample, this clonotype was seen many times. CDR3 sequence: CASSSRLAIRVTDTQYF. CDR3 in DNA: TGTGCCAGCAGCTCCCGTTTAGCCATAAGGGTAACAGATACGCAGTATTTT. V gene TRBV7-9 combines with J gene TRBJ2-3; no clear D gene. Germline V CDR1 and CDR2: SEHNR, FQNEAQ (reference sequence). V lost 4 bases, J lost 3 bases, and 20 bases lay in between. CDR3 length: 17 amino acids.

This clonotype occurred many times. The chain is built from TRBV29-1 and TRBJ2-1, with 8 bases fitting TRBD2. Germline loops: CDR1 SQVTM, CDR2 ANQGSEA. This CDR3 contains 14 residues. V gave up 7 bases and J gave up 4 bases; unmatched junction bases: 9. The CDR3 DNA reads as TGCAGCGGAACTAGCGGTACTCTGTACAATGAGCAGTTCTTC. Residues: CSGTSGTLYNEQFF.

The table lists this clonotype with a few counts. This chain connects TRBV9 to TRBJ2-2; D remains unclear. The CDR3 is made up of 11 amino acids. The ends were cut back, 2 bases at V and 7 bases at J, with 3 bases in the middle. From germline, CDR1 is SGDLS and CDR2 YYNGEE. The CDR3 spells CASSVSGELFF. In DNA, the CDR3 is TGTGCCAGCAGCGTTAGCGGGGAGCTGTTTTTT.

A few counts support this clonotype. The chain combines TRBV3-1 with TRBJ2-5; 7 positions agree with TRBD1. The CDR3 length is 17 residues. The V gene end was trimmed by 0 bases and the J gene end by 1 base; junction bases not matched to a gene: 8. Germline lookup yields CDR1 LGHDT and CDR2 YNNKEL (reference sequence). CDR3 in amino acids: CASSQEGTGVPQETQYF. CDR3 nucleotides: TGTGCCAGCAGCCAAGAAGGCACAGGGGTTCCCCAAGAGACCCAGTACTTC.

A remark on this clonotype: This sequence may be a read error, since a much larger clone differs from it by one base. The CDR3 ends on some other residue instead of the conserved phenylalanine or tryptophan, so this is likely a read error. The V gene is TRBV29-1, the J gene TRBJ1-1; TRBD1 matches at 7 bases. V gave up 7 bases and J gave up 1 base; unmatched junction bases: 6. Germline CDR1 SQVTM, CDR2 ANQGSEA. This CDR3 contains 13 residues. CDR3 loop: CSAGGNSNTEAFC. In nucleotides, the CDR3 is TGCAGCGCAGGGGGGAATTCGAACACTGAAGCTTTCTGT.

Ten or more counts support this clonotype. The chain couples TRBV7-3 to TRBJ2-1; 12 positions agree with TRBD2. This CDR3 spans 17 amino acids. Germline V gives CDR1 SGHTA, CDR2 FQGTGA. The trim removed 1 base at V and 8 bases at J, leaving 9 bases unmatched. The CDR3 reads CASSLIRLAGVVDEQFF. CDR3 nucleotides: TGTGCCAGCAGCTTAATCCGACTAGCGGGGGTCGTCGATGAGCAGTTCTTC.

This clonotype was counted only a few times. The genes are TRBV11-2 and TRBJ2-3; 7 bases line up with TRBD2. V gave up 7 bases and J gave up 5 bases; unmatched junction bases: 12. Germline assignment: CDR1 SGHAT and CDR2 FQNNGV. This CDR3 has 15 residues. The CDR3 spells CASTVGGRREDTQYF. CDR3 coding DNA: TGTGCCAGCACAGTAGGCGGGAGAAGGGAAGATACGCAGTATTTT.

This clonotype was observed at least ten times. The chain has TRBV29-1 and TRBJ2-3; weak D call: TRBD1 (5 bases). Germline-derived CDR1 and CDR2 are SQVTM and ANQGSEA. V was shortened by 6 bases and J by 3 bases, with 10 bases between the two germline ends. This CDR3 contains 12 residues. CDR3 in DNA: TGCAGCGTAGGGGCAGTAACAGATACGCAGTATTTT. Protein product: CSVGAVTDTQYF.

The chain links TRBV27 to TRBJ2-2; 9 bases are shared with TRBD2. The V gene's germline CDR1 is MNHEY and CDR2 SMNVEV (reference sequence). Trimming took 0 bases from V and 4 from J; bases not matched to a gene: 9. The CDR3 has 18 amino acids. This CDR3 is CASSLSWPTSGLTGELFF. The CDR3, as DNA: TGTGCCAGCAGTTTATCGTGGCCCACTAGCGGGCTCACCGGGGAGCTGTTTTTT.

This clonotype was recorded at least ten times. The rearrangement links TRBV15 to TRBJ2-7; D is unclear. The CDR3 is 14 amino acids. V lost 3 bases and J lost 2, with 11 bases in between. CDR1 is LNHNV, CDR2 YYDKDF, per germline (reference sequence). The CDR3: CATSRAGLAYEQYF. CDR3 bases: TGTGCCACCAGCAGGGCTGGGCTAGCCTACGAGCAGTACTTC.

This chain joins TRBV5-1 and TRBJ2-1; no definite D call. V was trimmed by 0 bases and J by 6 bases, leaving 10 bases between them. The CDR3 is made up of 14 amino acids. The germline V gene has CDR1 SGHRS and CDR2 YFSETQ. The CDR3 DNA sequence: TGCGCCAGCAGCTTGGTTGGGCTTGTCAATGAGCAGTTCTTC. It yields the protein CASSLVGLVNEQFF. Full variable domain (rest looked up from reference TRBV5-1 and TRBJ2-1): KAGVTQTPRYLIKTRGQQVTLSCSPISGHRSVSWYQQTPGQGLQFLFEYFSETQRNKGNFPGRFSGRQFSNSRSEMNVSTLELGDSALYLCASSLVGLVNEQFFGPGTRLTVL.

Ten or more counts support this clonotype. J is TRBJ2-2 and V is TRBV20-1, with D unclear. The CDR3 length is 14 residues. Trimming shortened V by 0 bases and J by 4 bases, and 9 bases separated the two germline ends. The germline V gene has CDR1 DFQATT and CDR2 SNEGSKA (reference sequence). CDR3 sequence reads: CSARDLLGTGELFF. CDR3 sequence (DNA): TGCAGTGCTAGAGATCTCTTAGGCACCGGGGAGCTGTTTTTT.

The table lists this clonotype with a count of one. Written as DNA, the CDR3 is TGTGCCAGCAGCCTTAGGCGGCAGAAGTTTGCCGGGGAGCTGTTTTTT. It codes for CASSLRRQKFAGELFF. The chain recombines TRBV14 with TRBJ2-2; D call uncertain. V lost 4 bases, J lost 6 bases, and 18 bases lay in between. This CDR3 spans 16 amino acids. Germline loops: CDR1 SGHDN, CDR2 FVKESK.

In its sample, this clonotype was seen many times. The chain joins TRBV7-8 to TRBJ1-4; TRBD1 matches 8 bases. The CDR3 has 16 amino acids. Germline CDR1 and CDR2: SGHVS and FQNEAQ. V shed 4 bases, J shed 5 bases, and the junction held 9 bases outside the gene matches. The CDR3 loop is CASSSGQGPRNEKLFF. CDR3 nucleotides: TGTGCCAGCAGCTCAGGACAGGGCCCCAGAAATGAAAAACTGTTTTTT.

There are many counts of this clonotype. The J gene is TRBJ2-2, the V gene TRBV7-2, with D perhaps matching TRBD1 (5 bases). There are 16 residues in the CDR3. V was cut by 5 bases and J by 3 bases, with 16 bases left in between. Germline V gene data show CDR1 as SGHTA and CDR2 as FQGNSA. CDR3 loop: CASSVQGQAYTGELFF. In nucleotides, the CDR3 is TGTGCCAGCAGCGTGCAGGGTCAAGCCTACACCGGGGAGCTGTTTTTT.

This clonotype was picked up many times. J is TRBJ2-7 and V is TRBV20-1, with 9 bases aligning to TRBD1. After removal of 1 base from V and 2 bases from J, the junction contained 6 bases not matched to a gene. Germline lookup yields CDR1 DFQATT and CDR2 SNEGSKA (reference sequence). The CDR3 loop spans 15 amino acids. CDR3 coding DNA: TGCAGTGCTAGAGTGTCGGACAGGGGCGCCTACGAGCAGTACTTC. Its protein is CSARVSDRGAYEQYF.

This clonotype came up many times. The CDR3 reads CSARAGTGGSQPQHF. In DNA, the CDR3 is TGCAGTGCTAGAGCCGGGACAGGGGGAAGTCAGCCCCAGCATTTT. This chain links TRBV20-1 with TRBJ1-5; TRBD1 agrees at 11 bases. Germline V gives CDR1 DFQATT, CDR2 SNEGSKA (reference sequence). CDR3 size: 15 residues. With 1 base clipped from V and 6 bases from J, the junction kept 5 bases outside the gene matches.

There are many counts of this clonotype. This sequence joins TRBV28 and TRBJ2-6; TRBD2 aligns across 8 bases. Germline CDR1 and CDR2: MDHEN and SYDVKM. The J segment lost 3 bases and the V segment lost 5 bases, leaving 12 bases of the junction unmatched. The CDR3 is 18 amino acids. This CDR3 reads CASSPGGAGGFGANVLTF. For the CDR3, the DNA is TGTGCCAGCAGTCCCGGAGGGGCGGGAGGTTTTGGGGCCAACGTCCTGACTTTC. Using reference TRBV28 and TRBJ2-6 for the parts outside the CDR3, the full variable domain is DVKVTQSSRYLVKRTGEKVFLECVQDMDHENMFWYRQDPGLGLRLIYFSYDVKMKEKGDIPEGYSVSREKKERFSLILESASTNQTSMYLCASSPGGAGGFGANVLTFGAGSRLTVL.

This rearrangement joins TRBV28 to TRBJ2-7, with 7 bases matching TRBD2. The length of the CDR3 is 16 residues. Trimming removed 7 bases from V and 4 bases from J; junction bases left unmatched: 16. The germline V gene has CDR1 MDHEN and CDR2 SYDVKM. CDR3 loop: CASIVGGAGAQYEQYF. The CDR3 nucleotides read TGTGCCAGCATTGTTGGGGGTGCGGGAGCCCAATACGAGCAGTACTTC.

This clonotype came up a few times. The chain joins TRBV20-1 to TRBJ2-5; 7 bases map to TRBD2. The V and J ends lost 3 bases and 5 bases, in that order; junction bases with no gene match: 0. Germline-derived CDR1 and CDR2 are DFQATT and SNEGSKA (reference sequence). This CDR3 contains 11 residues. CDR3 sequence: CSARREETQYF. In nucleotides, the CDR3 is TGCAGTGCTAGGCGGGAGGAGACCCAGTACTTC.

This clonotype was seen repeatedly, ten times or more. This chain connects TRBV20-1 to TRBJ2-7, with D possibly being TRBD2 (6 bases). The V end was cut by 3 bases, the J end by 0 bases, with 12 bases between. Germline lookup yields CDR1 DFQATT and CDR2 SNEGSKA (reference sequence). The CDR3 contains 14 residues. Here the CDR3 DNA reads TGCAGTGCTAGTGTGCGGGGACCCTCCTACGAGCAGTACTTC. Amino acid sequence: CSASVRGPSYEQYF.

This clonotype has a handful of counts. The gene calls are TRBV6-5 and TRBJ2-2; TRBD1 might be the D (6 bases). The V end was cut by 8 bases, the J end by 1 base, with 14 bases between. Per the germline V gene, CDR1 is MNHEY and CDR2 is SVGAGI. The CDR3 totals 15 residues. CDR3 nucleotides: TGTGCCAGCCGGCGAGGGGGAGTGAACACCGGGGAGCTGTTTTTT. It yields the protein CASRRGGVNTGELFF.

There are many counts of this clonotype. The genes are TRBV5-1 and TRBJ2-3; D is perhaps TRBD1 (5 bases). V gave up 4 bases and J gave up 2 bases, with 17 bases separating them. Germline CDR1 and CDR2: SGHRS and YFSETQ. The CDR3 covers 16 residues. CDR3 in amino acids: CASSAETAGATDTQYF. DNA for the CDR3: TGCGCCAGCAGCGCAGAGACAGCCGGAGCCACAGATACGCAGTATTTT.